This T cell receptor beta chain comes out of a study of blood T cell repertoires in COVID-19. As for the study in general: In each case, the material was cDNA or gDNA derived from T cells, B-cell-depleted T cells, or PBMCs.

With 3 bases clipped from V and 1 base from J, the junction kept 8 bases outside the gene matches. Germline CDR1 reads DFQATT; CDR2 reads SNEGSKA (reference sequence). The CDR3 covers 15 residues. Per the original methods: For nucleated cells, counts were estimated from reference gene primer amplification. Data came from immunoSEQ multiplex PCR; TCRdb stores just in-frame clones and leaves some out. V and J calls and clone size follow that table, whereas D and trimming were derived from the DNA. The sample lists under 200,000 clones; roughly 89% were seen once. Participants in the exposed group had met a COVID-19 case in the 2 weeks before joining the study.

V usage is TRBV20-1 and J usage is TRBJ2-7, with TRBD1 matching over 8 bases. The specimen sequenced was PBMCs or T cells enriched from blood (not recorded which). The receptor was isolated from a woman in her 30s who had been exposed to COVID-19. CDR3 in amino acids: CSASPPRDRSYEQYF. As DNA, the CDR3 is TGCAGTGCTAGTCCCCCCCGGGACAGGTCCTACGAGCAGTACTTC.